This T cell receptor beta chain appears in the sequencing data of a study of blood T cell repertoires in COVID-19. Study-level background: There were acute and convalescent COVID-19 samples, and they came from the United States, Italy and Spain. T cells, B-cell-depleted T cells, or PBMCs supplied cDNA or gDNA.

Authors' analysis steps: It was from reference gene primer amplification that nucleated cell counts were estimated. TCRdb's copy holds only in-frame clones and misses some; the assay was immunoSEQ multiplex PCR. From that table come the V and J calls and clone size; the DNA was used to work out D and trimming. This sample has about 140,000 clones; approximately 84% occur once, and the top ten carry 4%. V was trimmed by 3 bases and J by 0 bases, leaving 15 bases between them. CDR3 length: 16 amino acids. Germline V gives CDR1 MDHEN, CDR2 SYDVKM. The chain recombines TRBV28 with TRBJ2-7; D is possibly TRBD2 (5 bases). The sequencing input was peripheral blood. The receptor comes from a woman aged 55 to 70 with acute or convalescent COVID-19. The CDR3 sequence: CASSFPAWSGSYEQYF. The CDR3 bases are TGTGCCAGCAGTTTCCCTGCTTGGAGCGGCTCCTACGAGCAGTACTTC. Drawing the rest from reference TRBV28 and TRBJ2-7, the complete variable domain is DVKVTQSSRYLVKRTGEKVFLECVQDMDHENMFWYRQDPGLGLRLIYFSYDVKMKEKGDIPEGYSVSREKKERFSLILESASTNQTSMYLCASSFPAWSGSYEQYFGPGTRLTVT.